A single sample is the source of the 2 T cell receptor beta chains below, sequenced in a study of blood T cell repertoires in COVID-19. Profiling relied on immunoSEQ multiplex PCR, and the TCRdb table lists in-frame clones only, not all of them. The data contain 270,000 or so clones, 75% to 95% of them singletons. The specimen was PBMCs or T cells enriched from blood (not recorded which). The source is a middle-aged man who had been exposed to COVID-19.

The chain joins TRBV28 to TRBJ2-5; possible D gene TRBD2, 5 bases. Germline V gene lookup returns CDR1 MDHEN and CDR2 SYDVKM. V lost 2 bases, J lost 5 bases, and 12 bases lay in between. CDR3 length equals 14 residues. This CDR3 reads CASSLDGTRETQYF. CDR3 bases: TGTGCCAGCAGTTTAGATGGTACTAGGGAGACCCAGTACTTC.

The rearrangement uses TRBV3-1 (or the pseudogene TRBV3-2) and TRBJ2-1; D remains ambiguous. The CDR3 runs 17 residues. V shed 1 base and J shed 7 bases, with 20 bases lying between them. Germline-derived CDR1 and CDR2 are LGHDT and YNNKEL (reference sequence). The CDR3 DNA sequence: TGTGCCAGCAGCCAAGTTCACGACTGGAGTATGACTAATGAGCAGTTCTTC. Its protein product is CASSQVHDWSMTNEQFF.